This T cell receptor beta chain comes out of a study of PD-1 blockade in classical Hodgkin lymphoma. As regards this clone: What it binds is not known.

The germline V and J ends were trimmed by 1 base and 4 bases, with 7 bases remaining between them. Germline CDR1 and CDR2: SGHNT and YENEEA. The CDR3 totals 13 residues. Findings of the study overall: Only CD4+ TCR diversity, not CD8+, had risen significantly by C4D1.

Assay: immunoSEQ multiplex PCR; the TCRdb copy retains only in-frame clones and omits some. Of approximately 41,000 clones in the sample, around 87% were seen once. Every patient was affected by relapse after autologous stem cell transplantation, while exposure to brentuximab vedotin was not uniform. This clonotype was obtained from a human donor with classical Hodgkin lymphoma. Specimen: peripheral blood mononuclear cells (PBMCs), collected before the second cycle of nivolumab. This rearrangement joins TRBV11-3 to TRBJ1-2; tentatively, D is TRBD1 (5 bases). The CDR3 sequence is CASSLAQGYGYTF. The CDR3 DNA reads TGTGCCAGCAGCTTAGCCCAGGGCTATGGCTACACCTTC.